The clone carrying this T cell receptor (beta chain) was counted many times. The sample is drawn from a study of molecular identifiers for immune sequencing clone quantification. TCRdb re-derived calls from the PCR reads in MiXCR, one entry per CDR3 protein. Among 62,000 or so distinct CDR3 sequences listed, about a sixth were seen once. Trimming cost V 2 bases and J 1 base; bases outside gene matches: 11. The CDR3 length is 17 residues. CDR1 and CDR2 (germline): LGHDT, YNNKEL (reference sequence). This TCR was recovered from a human donor in good health. Some libraries in this study had Jurkat cell RNA spiked in. The sample comprised naive CD8+ T cells from blood, with Jurkat cell RNA spiked in. Subset defined: FACS-sorted CD8+CD4-CCR7+CD45RA+ naive T cells. The gene calls are TRBV3-1 and TRBJ2-7; the match to TRBD1 covers 7 bases. The CDR3 is CASSQRKQGLGSYEQYF. DNA of the CDR3: TGTGCCAGCAGCCAAAGAAAACAGGGGCTGGGTTCCTACGAGCAGTACTTC.